This TCR beta chain came from a study of OX40 agonist ivuxolimab in advanced cancers. Study-level background: Ivuxolimab was an agonistic, fully human IgG2 monoclonal antibody directed against OX40 (CD134), a costimulatory receptor. The paper covers the monotherapy dose-escalation part of the phase I ivuxolimab trial, which included N ≈ 50 patients. Patients were allowed to have had prior anti-PD-1, anti-PD-L1 or anti-CTLA-4 therapy, and around 37% of the dose-escalation patients had previously received checkpoint inhibitors. Of the approximately 54 patients in dose escalation, 19 had hepatocellular carcinoma, approximately 15 had melanoma, 9 had renal cell carcinoma and 9 had head and neck cancer. A male proportion of roughly 80% and a mean age of 60 years, ranging from roughly 20 to 80, were recorded for the dose-escalation cohort. Peripheral TCRbeta sequencing aimed to test whether ivuxolimab altered TCR sequence diversity and caused clonal T-cell expansion. Partial responses occurred in three dose-escalation patients, of whom one had hepatocellular carcinoma and two had cutaneous melanoma. Intravenous ivuxolimab was administered to patients every 2 weeks at six dose levels: 0.01, 0.1, 0.3, 1.5, 3 and 10 mg/kg. Findings and caveats that apply to the study as a whole: Low levels of normalized T-cell clonal expansion were also shown by some nonresponding patients. The antigen specificity of the peripheral T cells that underwent clonal expansion was not determined. After ivuxolimab, more expanded clones were found on average in CD8+ T cells than in CD4+ T cells. At doses of 0.1 to 3.0 mg/kg, clonal expansion of both CD4+ and CD8+ blood T cells was observed from baseline to week 6. Partial responders in the 0.1-3.0 mg/kg groups had among the lowest normalized peripheral clonal expansion, especially among CD8+ T cells.

The trial excluded patients who had a history of autoimmune disease or were on systemic immunosuppression. Peripheral blood for TCR sequencing was collected from all dose cohorts at baseline, on cycle 4 day 1, and on cycle 7 day 1. Samples came from an open-label, multicenter, first-in-human phase I dose-escalation trial of ivuxolimab. The trial enrolled adults with locally advanced or metastatic head and neck squamous cell, hepatocellular, melanoma or renal cell carcinoma. Before TCR sequencing, CD4+ T cells and CD8+ T cells from peripheral blood were sorted into separate populations. Details on this clone: Its antigen is unknown. No much larger clone exists at a distance of one base, and base qualities are not known.

To sequence the TCRbeta CDR3 region, genomic DNA was isolated from the sorted cells. TCRbeta CDR3 regions were sequenced using the immunoSEQ Assay. TCRdb holds this immuneACCESS table with in-frame rearrangements only. Some clones are missing; in checked studies, unresolved V genes explain under half, and the rest has no known cause. For this sample there are 60,000 to 65,000 clones; roughly 90% appear just once. Jointly, the top ten make up 0.6% to 0.8% of the sample. The germline V gene specifies SGDLS as CDR1 and YYNGEE as CDR2. V drops 0 bases and J drops 4 bases, leaving 17 bases in between. The CDR3 covers 17 residues, taking in both the cysteine and the phenylalanine. The DNA shown is the 51-base CDR3, in frame from base 1.

The chain employs TRBV9 and TRBJ1-3; the D gene is possibly TRBD1, with 6 bases matching. The sequence came from an adult with an advanced solid tumor such as melanoma, head and neck, liver or kidney cancer. The sequences come from CD4+ or CD8+ T cells sorted from blood, collected in a trial of the OX40 agonist ivuxolimab. The CDR3 region has the sequence CASSVATGSGSGNTIYF. The DNA sequence is given as TGTGCCAGCAGCGTAGCTACAGGGAGTGGCTCCGGAAACACCATATATTTT.